The rows below give T cell receptor beta chains drawn from one sample of a study of cytomegalovirus exposure and HLA in healthy donors. Sequenced by immunoSEQ multiplex PCR; TCRdb stores in-frame clones only, minus some. The profile shows roughly 120,000 clones, roughly 71% of them singletons. Sequencing was done on a sample of PBMCs. The receptors here all came from a woman in her thirties or forties in good health and CMV-seropositive. CDR3s include the opening cysteine and the closing phenylalanine or tryptophan. The D gene is left open where the match is weak. Size is stated for part of the rows, as once, few or many counts, or as a class when the clone is expanded.

V gene	D gene	clone size	J gene	CDR3 DNA	CDR3 protein
TRBV6-4	TRBD2	NA	TRBJ2-3	TGTGCCAGCAGTGGGGAAGCGGGGGGGCCCACAGATACGCAGTATTTT	CASSGEAGGPTDTQYF
TRBV5-6	TRBD2	NA	TRBJ2-5	TGTGCCAGCAGCTCGGGACTAGCGGGGGGGTCCCAAGAGACCCAGTACTTC	CASSSGLAGGSQETQYF
TRBV5-1	NA	few	TRBJ2-1	TGCGCCAGCAGCTTGGTTGGAGGGTCCTACAATGAGCAGTTCTTC	CASSLVGGSYNEQFF
TRBV5-1	TRBD1	few	TRBJ1-4	TGCGCCAGCCGGACAGGGGAGGGTGAAAAACTGTTTTTT	CASRTGEGEKLFF
TRBV29-1	TRBD1	NA	TRBJ1-5	TGCAGCGTTGGGGGACAGGGGGGCAATCAGCCCCAGCATTTT	CSVGGQGGNQPQHF
TRBV9	NA	NA	TRBJ2-7	TGTGCCAGCAGCGAGGGGATGGGGCAGGCTTACGAGCAGTACTTC	CASSEGMGQAYEQYF
TRBV7-8	NA	NA	TRBJ2-1	TGTGCCAGCAGCTTAGACAGAAATGAGCAGTTCTTC	CASSLDRNEQFF
TRBV30	NA	NA	TRBJ1-1	TGTGCCTGGAAGGAGGGCGCAAGGAACACTGAAGCTTTCTTT	CAWKEGARNTEAFF
TRBV7-9	NA	NA	TRBJ1-5	NA	CASCSLDKVYNQPQHF
TRBV7-2	TRBD1	NA	TRBJ1-1	TGTGCCAGCAGCTGGCGCACAGGGGACTACACTGAAGCTTTCTTT	CASSWRTGDYTEAFF
TRBV21-1	NA	NA	TRBJ2-7	TGTGCCAGCAGCGCCAGGAAATTCTCCTACGAGCAGTACTTC	CASSARKFSYEQYF
TRBV27	TRBD1	NA	TRBJ1-6	TGTGCCAGCAGTTTAAACAGGGGCGCTTCACCCCTCCACTTT	CASSLNRGASPLHF
TRBV29-1	NA	NA	TRBJ1-1	TGCAGCGCCAGGACATGGACAACTGAAGCTTTCTTT	CSARTWTTEAFF
TRBV5-4	NA	NA	TRBJ2-7	TGTGCCAGCAGGCCCCAGGGGCAGGGAGGGCGTGCCGAGCAGTACTTC	CASRPQGQGGRAEQYF
TRBV27	TRBD2	few	TRBJ2-2	TGTGCCAGCAGATTAAGTAGCGGGGGCAACACCGGGGAGCTGTTTTTT	CASRLSSGGNTGELFF
TRBV5-6	TRBD2	NA	TRBJ2-3	TGTGCCAGCAGCAAAACTAGCGGGGAGCGGGCAGATACGCAGTATTTT	CASSKTSGERADTQYF
TRBV13	NA	NA	TRBJ1-1	TGTGCCAGCAGCTTGGGGCACGGGGAGGCCACTGAAGCTTTCTTT	CASSLGHGEATEAFF
TRBV10-3	NA	NA	TRBJ1-6	TGTGCCATCAGTGAGTCGATCCCGGTGGCCTATAATTCACCCCTCCACTTT	CAISESIPVAYNSPLHF
TRBV10-3	TRBD1	NA	TRBJ2-4	TGTGCCATCAGTGAACCGGGACAGGGGCGAAACATTCAGTACTTC	CAISEPGQGRNIQYF
TRBV19	NA	NA	TRBJ2-7	TGTGCCAGTAGTATGAGACAGGATCTCTCCTACGAGCAGTACTTC	CASSMRQDLSYEQYF
TRBV15	NA	NA	TRBJ2-4	TGTGCCACCAGCAGAGACCTTGCCGGCAAAAACATTCAGTACTTC	CATSRDLAGKNIQYF
TRBV5-4	TRBD1	once	TRBJ2-7	TGTGCCAGCAGCTCTCTCAGGGGACAGGGAAAAGTCGACGAGCAGTACTTC	CASSSLRGQGKVDEQYF
TRBV30	TRBD1	once	TRBJ1-2	TGTGCCTGGAGCCTCCTGGACAGGGGAGGCCTCGGATATGGCTACACCTTC	CAWSLLDRGGLGYGYTF
TRBV23-1	TRBD1	NA	TRBJ1-6	TGCGCCAGCAGTCCCGACAGGGCTGATGATTCACCCCTCCACTTT	CASSPDRADDSPLHF
TRBV7-2	TRBD1	NA	TRBJ1-6	TGTGCCAGCAGCTCAGGACAGGGTAGATCACCCCTCCACTTT	CASSSGQGRSPLHF
TRBV7-2	NA	NA	TRBJ2-4	TGTGCCAGCAGCTTTAGGAGCCCAGCTAAAAACATTCAGTACTTC	CASSFRSPAKNIQYF
TRBV30	NA	NA	TRBJ1-2	TGTGCCTGGAGTAAATTACAGGGCTCCTATGGCTACACCTTC	CAWSKLQGSYGYTF
TRBV5-6	TRBD1	few	TRBJ1-1	TGTGCCAGCAGCTTGGCCGGGACAGGTTTCACTGAAGCTTTCTTT	CASSLAGTGFTEAFF
TRBV11-3	TRBD2	few	TRBJ2-1	TGTGCCAGCAGCGTAGAGGGGAGCTCTAGCGGGAGCTCCTACAATGAGCAGTTCTTC	CASSVEGSSSGSSYNEQFF
TRBV11-2	NA	NA	TRBJ2-3	TGTGCCAGCAGCTTTAATACTGCAGGGCTTCCCACAGATACGCAGTATTTT	CASSFNTAGLPTDTQYF
TRBV4-3	NA	few	TRBJ2-1	TGCGCCAGCAGCCAAGCTTCACAGAACAATGAGCAGTTCTTC	CASSQASQNNEQFF
TRBV7-8	TRBD1	NA	TRBJ1-1	TGTGCCAGCAGCTCGGGACAGTGGAACACTGAAGCTTTCTTT	CASSSGQWNTEAFF
TRBV12-2	NA	once	TRBJ1-5	TGTGCAAGTCGCCCGGGTTCTGGGGCTGAGAGCAATCAGCCCCAGCATTTT	CASRPGSGAESNQPQHF
TRBV19	TRBD1	NA	TRBJ2-7	TGTGCCAGTAGTACCCGACAGGGGACCCCTTACGAGCAGTACTTC	CASSTRQGTPYEQYF
TRBV7-9	TRBD2	NA	TRBJ2-7	TGTGCCAGCAGCTTCAGCGGGAGCTCCTACGAGCAGTACTTC	CASSFSGSSYEQYF
TRBV9	NA	NA	TRBJ1-1	TGTGCCAGCGGCGGGGGCCTGAACACTGAAGCTTTCTTT	CASGGGLNTEAFF
TRBV14	NA	NA	TRBJ2-1	TGTGCCAGCAGCCAAGAGGTCGGGGGTGAGCAGTTCTTC	CASSQEVGGEQFF
TRBV5-1	TRBD2	NA	TRBJ2-3	TGCGCCAGCAGCCCTCGGGTACGAAGCGGGAGTTACCCAGATACGCAGTATTTT	CASSPRVRSGSYPDTQYF
TRBV7-9	TRBD2	NA	TRBJ2-7	TGTGCCAGCACCCTCTTCCAGCTAGCCACCTCGGGACTATCCTACGAGCAGTACTTC	CASTLFQLATSGLSYEQYF
TRBV6-6	NA	once	TRBJ1-4	TGTGCCAGCAGACTCCAGGGGAATAATGAAAAACTGTTTTTT	CASRLQGNNEKLFF
TRBV6-6	NA	NA	TRBJ2-1	TGTGCCAGCAGTACGCCCGAGGACAGATTCAATGAGCAGTTCTTC	CASSTPEDRFNEQFF
TRBV30	NA	NA	TRBJ2-7	TGTGCCTGGAGTGTAAGTCGGGGAGCCTACGAGCAGTACTTC	CAWSVSRGAYEQYF
TRBV27	NA	NA	TRBJ2-2	TGTGCCAGCAGTCCCCAGCAGGCTAAGGCCGGGGAGCTGTTTTTT	CASSPQQAKAGELFF
TRBV19	NA	NA	TRBJ1-5	TGTGCCAGTAGTAGTGTGGGCTATCAGCCCCAGCATTTT	CASSSVGYQPQHF
TRBV27	NA	NA	TRBJ1-1	TGTGCCAGCAGTTTAAACCTACGGCGGGGGAACACTGAAGCTTTCTTT	CASSLNLRRGNTEAFF
TRBV30	TRBD2	NA	TRBJ2-5	TGTGCCTGGAGTGCCGGGACTAGACAAGAGACCCAGTACTTC	CAWSAGTRQETQYF